The 15 T cell receptor beta chains below were found in one sample sequenced in a study of cytomegalovirus exposure and HLA in healthy donors. The PCR contained 60 Vbeta and 13 Jbeta primers. Some clones are missing from TCRdb's copy, which holds only in-frame ones; the method was immunoSEQ multiplex PCR. The sample has around 250,000 clones; 80% to 95% are singletons. Sequencing was performed on PBMCs. These receptors all stem from a girl aged 2-15 years in good health and CMV-seronegative.

This clone has more than one count but fewer than ten. Other nucleotide sequences in the sample specify the same CDR3. V is TRBV10-3 and J is TRBJ2-7; D gene unclear. Germline assignment: CDR1 ENHRY and CDR2 SYGVKD. Trimming shortened V by 3 bases and J by 1 base, and 4 bases separated the two germline ends. The CDR3 length is 12 residues. CDR3 DNA sequence: TGTGCCATCAGTGACTCTTCCTACGAGCAGTACTTC. Translated, it gives CAISDSSYEQYF.

V is TRBV21-1 and J is TRBJ1-3; no DNA check was done on the table's D call, TRBD1. TRBV21-1 is termed a pseudogene. CDR3 length equals 15 residues. Here the CDR3 DNA reads TGTGCCAGCAGCAAAAAGGTCAGGGGGAGAAACACCATATATTTT. Residues: CASSKKVRGRNTIYF.

CDR3 sequence reads: CASSLDLFGTQGYEQYF. The CDR3 region has the DNA TGTGCCAGCAGCTTAGATCTTTTCGGGACACAGGGCTACGAGCAGTACTTC. V gene TRBV11-2 combines with J gene TRBJ2-7; D is perhaps TRBD1 (6 bases). The V end was cut by 0 bases, the J end by 3 bases, with 18 bases between. The CDR3 runs 17 residues. From germline, CDR1 is SGHAT and CDR2 FQNNGV.

The rearrangement uses TRBV5-1 and TRBJ2-7; 7 bases map to TRBD2. V trimming: 0 bases; J trimming: 3 bases; junction bases outside the gene matches: 12. The CDR3 is 17 amino acids. Germline lookup yields CDR1 SGHRS and CDR2 YFSETQ. CDR3 coding DNA: TGCGCCAGCAGCTTGGCAGGCTTCGCGGGAGAACTCTACGAGCAGTACTTC. It is translated as CASSLAGFAGELYEQYF.

The chain has TRBV5-1 and TRBJ1-1; no firm D call. Looked up from germline, CDR1 is SGHRS and CDR2 is YFSETQ. The length of the CDR3 is 15 residues. Trimming removed 2 bases from V and 2 bases from J, with 13 bases in between. The CDR3 reads CASSFMANANTEAFF. The DNA for the CDR3 is TGCGCCAGCAGCTTCATGGCAAATGCAAACACTGAAGCTTTCTTT.

The chain employs TRBV30 and TRBJ1-2; TRBD1 aligns across 7 bases. The germline V gene has CDR1 GTSNPN and CDR2 SVGIG (reference sequence). With V trimmed by 7 bases and J by 2 bases, 7 bases remained unmatched. The CDR3 extends over 13 amino acids. CDR3 nucleotides: TGTGCCTCCCGGGACAGTCTAAACTATGGCTACACCTTC. This gives the protein CASRDSLNYGYTF.

V usage is TRBV28 and J usage is TRBJ2-7; no reliable D call. This CDR3 region has 12 residues. V lost 2 bases, J lost 3 bases, and 5 bases lay in between. Germline V lookup: CDR1 MDHEN, CDR2 SYDVKM. The CDR3 DNA reads as TGTGCCAGCAGTTTAAGAGGCTACGAGCAGTACTTC. It encodes CASSLRGYEQYF.

The V call is TRBV28, the J call TRBJ2-3; 12 bases map to TRBD2. Germline CDR1 and CDR2: MDHEN and SYDVKM. The CDR3 sequence is 17 residues long. Trimming at V came to 6 bases and at J to 0 bases, leaving 7 bases not matched to a gene. CDR3 DNA: TGTGCCAGCAGCCTAATGACTAGCGGGAGCAGCACAGATACGCAGTATTTT. Residues: CASSLMTSGSSTDTQYF.

The chain couples TRBV15 to TRBJ1-5; D may be TRBD1 (6 bases). Germline V gives CDR1 LNHNV, CDR2 YYDKDF (reference sequence). V was pared by 4 bases and J by 3 bases, with 16 bases between. This CDR3 has 16 residues. Here the CDR3 DNA reads TGTGCCACCAGCAAAGGGGCAGGGGCTACCAATCAGCCCCAGCATTTT. Amino acids: CATSKGAGATNQPQHF.

V gene TRBV19 combines with J gene TRBJ2-5; the match to TRBD1 covers 7 bases. The CDR3 spans 14 residues. Losses at the gene ends were 6 bases for V and 1 base for J; bases not matched to a gene: 5. Germline values: CDR1 LNHDA, CDR2 SQIVND (reference sequence). The CDR3 here is CASSLTGSQETQYF. The CDR3 DNA reads TGTGCCAGTAGCCTGACAGGGTCCCAAGAGACCCAGTACTTC.

This clone was seen once. The chain joins TRBV11-2 to TRBJ2-1, with a weak D call TRBD2 (6 bases). Germline CDR1 SGHAT, CDR2 FQNNGV. Trimming took 5 bases from V and 2 from J, leaving 13 bases between them. The CDR3 is made up of 15 amino acids. CDR3 sequence (DNA): TGTGCCAGCAGCGTCGGCGGGAATACCTACAATGAGCAGTTCTTC. Its protein is CASSVGGNTYNEQFF. Using reference TRBV11-2 and TRBJ2-1 for the parts outside the CDR3, the full variable domain is EAGVAQSPRYKIIEKRQSVAFWCNPISGHATLYWYQQILGQGPKLLIQFQNNGVVDDSQLPKDRFSAERLKGVDSTLKIQPAKLEDSAVYLCASSVGGNTYNEQFFGPGTRLTVL.

The chain has TRBV7-9 and TRBJ2-1; 9 nucleotides line up with TRBD1. V gave up 6 bases and J gave up 2 bases; unmatched junction bases: 8. The length of the CDR3 is 16 residues. Germline V gives CDR1 SEHNR, CDR2 FQNEAQ (reference sequence). The CDR3 sequence is CASSYTGTGTYNEQFF. Written as DNA, the CDR3 is TGTGCCAGCAGTTATACCGGGACAGGGACCTACAATGAGCAGTTCTTC.

The rearrangement joins TRBV18 to TRBJ2-2; 13 bases map to TRBD2. Trimming at V came to 3 bases and at J to 4 bases, leaving 11 bases not matched to a gene. The CDR3 covers 19 residues. Germline values: CDR1 KGHSH, CDR2 LQKENI. The CDR3, as DNA: TGTGCCAGCTCACCGGGACTAGCGGGGACTCTCGCGCGCACCGGGGAGCTGTTTTTT. Amino acids: CASSPGLAGTLARTGELFF.

This clone was recorded only once. The gene calls are TRBV5-6 and TRBJ2-7; D gene ambiguous. CDR1 is SGHDT and CDR2 is YYEEEE in the germline V gene. V lost 1 base to trimming and J lost 6 bases, with 11 bases between them. The CDR3 extends over 13 amino acids. The CDR3 DNA is TGTGCCAGCAGCTTGTCCTGGGCTACCGAGCAGTACTTC. Translating it yields CASSLSWATEQYF.

This sequence joins TRBV19 and TRBJ2-1, with a weak D call TRBD2 (5 bases). The CDR3 contains 13 residues. Trimming left V 4 bases short and J 7 bases short, with 11 bases between. The germline gives CDR1 LNHDA, CDR2 SQIVND (reference sequence). For the CDR3, the DNA is TGTGCCAGTAGTAGTGGCGGGTGGAATGAGCAGTTCTTC. Protein: CASSSGGWNEQFF.